This TCR beta chain was recovered during a study of shared clonotypes between healthy human individuals (dated by TCRdb to the early 2020s). About the study as a whole: Three men and two women, aged 18 to 49 years, made up the cohort. To increase sequencing depth and limit assay-specific biases, TCR repertoire library preparation and sequencing were carried out by different laboratories using diverse techniques. Between about 0.9 and 8.9 billion PBMCs per donor were obtained by leukapheresis. To estimate repertoire size and how much clonotype sharing occurs between individuals, the study deeply sequenced the blood TCR repertoires of five healthy adults. The paper's findings and limits, for the study overall: Sampling was restricted to blood, and TCR repertoires in tissues likely differ from the TCR repertoires found in blood. Pairwise subsampling led to the expectation that sequencing depth would affect the degree of clonotype sharing among donors. The small number of donors limited the genetic and exposure-history diversity represented.

The donors were healthy, HIV-negative adults who had no recently reported acute infections or vaccinations. Every donor was a Caucasian adult living in Nashville, Tennessee, USA. For unsorted samples, about 90 million PBMCs were counted, and genomic DNA was extracted using the QIAamp DNA Blood Mini kit. Blood was collected by leukapheresis, and PBMCs were isolated by Ficoll-Histopaque density gradient centrifugation and then cryopreserved in liquid nitrogen vapor phase. A remark on this clone: Its antigen is unknown. Per-base qualities were not stored, and no clone one base away is much larger.

Via the germline V gene, CDR1 is SGHRS and CDR2 YFSETQ. Cut back by 1 base and 6 bases, the V and J ends lie 11 bases apart. From the cysteine up to the phenylalanine, the CDR3 has a length of 14 residues. The sequence is cut down to CDR3 DNA, 42 bases in frame from base 1. TCR CDR3 regions were amplified from genomic DNA by multiplex PCR using the deep immunoSEQ assay. Extracted genomic DNA from each cell subset was spread evenly across all wells of several immunoSEQ 96-well plates, with each plate serving as a replicate. For unsorted PBMC, 250 to 350 ng of genomic DNA, equivalent to 30,000 to 35,000 T cell genomes, went into each replicate PCR. Unsorted PBMC genomic DNA was sequenced across ten immunoSEQ deep assay plates. The purified libraries were quantified using a Qubit 3.0 fluorometer, sized with a Bioanalyzer 2100, and then quantified again using the KAPA Library Quantification kit. Every immunoSEQ 96-well plate was sequenced on a separate single-read 150-cycle Illumina NextSeq 550 flow cell. In the paper's pipeline: Because only junctional sequences without quality scores were contained in the immunoSEQ output, filtering matching that applied to full-length reads could not be performed. Sequences were annotated with PyIR, a Python wrapper for IgBLAST v1.9, and V/J genes and CDR3 were assigned using IMGT germline references. Reads were filtered out if the reads had weak V/J assignments (E-value above 1e-6), no CDR3, stop codons, out-of-frame junctions, or ambiguous translated residues. V3J clonotypes were defined as sequences sharing the same inferred V gene, J gene, and CDR3 amino acid sequence. The percentage overlap between two repertoires was calculated by dividing the number of shared unique clonotypes by the size of the smaller repertoire. Repertoire richness was assessed with RTK rarefaction, the Chao1 estimator, and Recon v2.1 estimates of unobserved clonotypes. In TCRdb, the immuneACCESS table is reduced to in-frame sequences with V and J assigned. These tables do not hold every clone; where another copy was compared, an unresolved V gene accounts for under half, and the others remain unexplained. V and J calls and clone size are copied from that table; D and trimming were computed from the DNA. This sample comprises 450,000 to 500,000 clones, approximately 84% of them detected only once. The ten top clones hold 9.5% to 15% of the sample.

This receptor chain uses TRBV5-1 and TRBJ2-1; no D gene call is confident. The receptor's source is a woman aged 40 to 55 in good health. Some clones in this sample may be carry-over from other donors' samples. Sequenced sample: PBMCs. CDR3 sequence: CASSLTGDGNEQFF. The DNA sequence is as follows: TGCGCCAGCAGCTTGACTGGAGACGGCAATGAGCAGTTCTTC.